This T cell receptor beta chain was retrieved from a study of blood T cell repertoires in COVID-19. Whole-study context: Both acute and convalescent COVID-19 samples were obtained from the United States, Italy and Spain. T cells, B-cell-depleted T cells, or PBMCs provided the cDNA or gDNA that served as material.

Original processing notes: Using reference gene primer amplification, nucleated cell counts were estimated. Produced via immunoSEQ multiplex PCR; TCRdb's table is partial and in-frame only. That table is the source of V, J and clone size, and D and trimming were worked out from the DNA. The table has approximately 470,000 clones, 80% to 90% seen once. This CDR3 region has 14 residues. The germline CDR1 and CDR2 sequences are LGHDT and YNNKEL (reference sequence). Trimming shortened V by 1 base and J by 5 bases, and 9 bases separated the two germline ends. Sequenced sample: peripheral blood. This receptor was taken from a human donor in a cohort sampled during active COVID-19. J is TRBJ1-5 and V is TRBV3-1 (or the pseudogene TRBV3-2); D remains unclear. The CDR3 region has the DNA TGTGCCAGCAGCCAAGGAACGAGCCATCAGCCCCAGCATTTT. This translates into CASSQGTSHQPQHF.